This T cell receptor beta chain originates from a study of blood T cell repertoires in COVID-19. For the study at large: Spain, Italy and the United States supplied samples that represented acute and convalescent COVID-19. From T cells, B-cell-depleted T cells, or PBMCs came the material, which was cDNA or gDNA.

Germline CDR1 and CDR2: LGHDT and YNNKEL (reference sequence). Trimming left V 0 bases short and J 4 bases short, with 4 bases between. CDR3 size: 13 residues. In the study's own analysis: Reference gene primer amplification yielded estimated nucleated cell counts. Profiled with immunoSEQ multiplex PCR; TCRdb holds only in-frame clones, not every one. V, J and clone size are taken as reported in that table, and D and trimming were inferred from the DNA itself. This sample has about 170,000 clones, with around nine tenths found just once. This clonotype was obtained from a man aged 70 or older with acute or convalescent COVID-19. Sample: peripheral blood. This chain connects TRBV3-1 (or the pseudogene TRBV3-2) to TRBJ1-5; D gene uncertain. This CDR3 reads CASSQDQNQPQHF. Here the CDR3 DNA reads TGTGCCAGCAGCCAAGATCAGAATCAGCCCCAGCATTTT.